The sequence of this T cell receptor beta chain was determined in a study of T cells in Graves' hyperthyroidism and ophthalmopathy. Researchers took RNA transcripts and amplified the TCR beta CDR3 regions from them. TCR CDR3 underwent first-round RT-PCR with the HTBI primer set. TCRdb re-called the multiplex PCR reads through MiXCR, storing one row per CDR3 protein. The data contain about 400,000 distinct CDR3 sequences, roughly 25% of them singletons. The CDR3 loop spans 13 amino acids. Germline CDR1 and CDR2: SGHAT and FQNNGV. Trimming took 2 bases from V and 6 from J, leaving 8 bases between them. Of note for this clonotype: Its target is unknown.

Researchers defined stable Graves' hyperthyroidism as no ophthalmopathy progression within 18 months. Study observations and caveats: Peripheral blood also featured most of the thyroid clonotypes expanded above 0.001. Stable hyperthyroidism and ophthalmopathy were separated using 13 V-J signatures.

Sequencing was carried out using blood. This sequence originates from a man in his fifties or sixties with Graves' hyperthyroidism. V is TRBV11-2 and J is TRBJ1-5, with unresolved D. CDR3 DNA: TGTGCCAGCAGCTTAATGAGGAGTCAGCCCCAGCATTTT. Translation: CASSLMRSQPQHF.